One T cell receptor (beta chain) is described in this entry. Its antigen is unknown. PCR involved 60 Vbeta and 13 Jbeta primers. Here immunoSEQ multiplex PCR was the method, and the copy in TCRdb shows in-frame clones only, minus some. This table holds approximately 190,000 clones, approximately 79% found once. The source of the sample is a study of cytomegalovirus exposure and HLA in healthy donors. The germline V gene encodes CDR1 SGHNT and CDR2 YYREEE (reference sequence). This CDR3 region has 14 residues. Trimming at V came to 0 bases and at J to 2 bases, leaving 1 base not matched to a gene. Study-level results: Researchers reported from a later analysis that most CMV-associated TCR beta chains appeared HLA-restricted.

This chain links TRBV5-4 with TRBJ2-5, with 7 bases lining up with TRBD1. The clonotype comes from a man aged 40-49 years in good health and CMV-seropositive. The specimen sequenced was PBMCs. CDR3 nucleotides: TGTGCCAGCAGCTTGGAACAGGGGCAAGAGACCCAGTACTTC. Its protein product is CASSLEQGQETQYF.